The T cell receptor beta chain under discussion was sequenced for a study of shared clonotypes between healthy human individuals. Study details: Each donor's CD4 naive and CD4 memory cells filled three plates apiece, CD8 naive two, and CD8 memory one.

V shed 1 base and J shed 2 bases, with 10 bases lying between them. There are 15 residues in the CDR3. Points from the study as a whole: Richness estimates generally favored naive over memory subsets.

Comment on this clone: As yet, its antigen is unknown.

Sequencing used immunoSEQ multiplex PCR; TCRdb keeps in-frame clones, though not all of them. The table has about 1 million clones, 75% seen once; the top ten hold approximately 1.5%. Naive CD4+ cells were CD45RA-selected; the remaining cells were memory. Sequenced sample: memory CD4+ T cells sorted from blood. Noted subset: CD45RA-negative fraction. The receptor was derived from a man aged 18 to 30 in good health. The rearrangement joins TRBV5-3 to TRBJ2-1; D gene uncertain. TRBV5-3 is treated as an ORF (open reading frame) with a function not yet certain. CDR3 in amino acids: CARSLCGCPYNEQFF. In nucleotides, the CDR3 is TGTGCCAGAAGCTTGTGCGGCTGTCCCTACAATGAGCAGTTCTTC.